The 2 T cell receptor beta chains below come from one sample, sequenced in a study of blood T cell repertoires in COVID-19. Measured with immunoSEQ multiplex PCR; TCRdb has only the in-frame clones, and not every one. The data contain 250,000 or so clones, less than 85% of them singletons. The sequenced material came from PBMCs or T cells enriched from blood (not recorded which). Receptors originate from a man between 60 and 75 years old who had recovered from COVID-19.

This chain connects TRBV5-8 to TRBJ2-1; 8 bases match TRBD1. Germline-derived CDR1 and CDR2 are SGHTS and YDEGEE. There are 17 residues in the CDR3. Trimming at V came to 7 bases and at J to 0 bases, leaving 12 bases not matched to a gene. Written as DNA, the CDR3 is TGTGCCAGCGTCTGGGGTACAGGGGGTAACTCCTACAATGAGCAGTTCTTC. Its protein product is CASVWGTGGNSYNEQFF.

The chain has TRBV19 and TRBJ1-3, with D unresolved. V lost 7 bases, J lost 3 bases, and 10 bases lay in between. The CDR3 loop spans 13 amino acids. Germline-derived CDR1 and CDR2 are LNHDA and SQIVND (reference sequence). This CDR3 reads CASISPFGNTIYF. Written as DNA, the CDR3 is TGTGCCAGTATCTCTCCCTTTGGAAACACCATATATTTT.